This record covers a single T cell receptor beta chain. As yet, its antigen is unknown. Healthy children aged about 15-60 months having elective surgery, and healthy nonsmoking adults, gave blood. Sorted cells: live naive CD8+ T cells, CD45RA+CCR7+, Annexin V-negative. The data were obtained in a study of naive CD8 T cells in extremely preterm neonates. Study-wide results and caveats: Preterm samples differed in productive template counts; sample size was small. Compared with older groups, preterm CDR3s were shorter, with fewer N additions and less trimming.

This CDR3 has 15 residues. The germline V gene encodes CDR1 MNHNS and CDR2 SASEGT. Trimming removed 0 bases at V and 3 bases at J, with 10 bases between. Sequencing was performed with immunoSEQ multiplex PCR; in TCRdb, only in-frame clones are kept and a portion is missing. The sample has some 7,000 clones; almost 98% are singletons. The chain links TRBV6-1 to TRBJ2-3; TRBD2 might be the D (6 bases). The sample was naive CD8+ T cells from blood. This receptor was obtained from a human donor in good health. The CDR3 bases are TGTGCCAGCAGTGAAGCGCGGCGGGGTACAGATACGCAGTATTTT. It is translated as CASSEARRGTDTQYF.